This T cell receptor (beta chain) was identified in a study of early T cells in non-severe SARS-CoV-2 infection. CDR1 MNHEY and CDR2 SVGEGT come from the germline V gene. The CDR3 contains 14 residues. This clonotype has only one observation. One end of the junction is discordant with germline, which a read error may explain. TCRdb fed the 5' RACE reads into MiXCR, producing one record per CDR3 protein. The data contain fewer than 80,000 distinct CDR3 sequences, about 11% of them seen just once; the ten biggest clones take up around 12%. The origin of this receptor is an adult who was a healthcare worker with PCR-confirmed SARS-CoV-2 infection or an uninfected control (not recorded which). V is TRBV6-2 or TRBV6-3 and J is TRBJ2-7; perhaps TRBD1 as D (6 bases). This specimen was whole blood, taken at baseline. The CDR3 region has the DNA TGTGCCAGCAGTTACTCGGACAGCTCCTACAAGCAGTACTTC. This translates into CASSYSDSSYKQYF.